Each of the 12 T cell receptor beta chains below was sequenced from the same sample in a study of T cells in Graves' hyperthyroidism and ophthalmopathy. Authors of the study amplified TCR beta CDR3 regions from RNA transcripts. HTBI primers were the set used in a first-round RT-PCR of the TCR CDR3. A single record per CDR3 protein comes from TCRdb applying MiXCR to the multiplex PCR reads. The sample carries about 600,000 distinct CDR3 sequences, approximately 14% recorded once. Sequenced input: blood. The receptors here all came from a woman aged 45-60 years with Graves' ophthalmopathy.

This clonotype was recorded many times. This chain connects TRBV27 to TRBJ1-2; D remains ambiguous. The germline V gene encodes CDR1 MNHEY and CDR2 SMNVEV (reference sequence). The V end lost 0 bases, the J end lost 2 bases, and 13 bases lay between the germline ends. The CDR3 totals 16 residues. The CDR3 DNA reads TGTGCCAGCAGTTTATCGGCCCCAATACCCAACTATGGCTACACCTTC. Translated, it gives CASSLSAPIPNYGYTF.

The table lists this clonotype with many counts. This rearrangement joins TRBV28 to TRBJ1-5; D unclear. The CDR3 has 11 amino acids. V was trimmed by 4 bases and J by 3 bases, leaving 1 base between them. The germline gives CDR1 MDHEN, CDR2 SYDVKM. This chain's CDR3 is CASSYNQPQHF. For the CDR3, the DNA is TGTGCCAGCAGTTACAATCAGCCCCAGCATTTT.

This clonotype was found once. The V call is TRBV5-1, the J call TRBJ2-2; D unclear. The germline V gene has CDR1 SGHRS and CDR2 YFSETQ. With 2 bases removed from V and 1 base from J, the gap between germline ends came to 6 bases. This CDR3 spans 14 amino acids. The CDR3 loop reads CASSFEWNTGELFF. The CDR3, as DNA: TGCGCCAGCAGCTTTGAATGGAACACCGGGGAGCTGTTTTTT.

This clonotype has a count of ten or more. The rearrangement joins TRBV4-3 to TRBJ1-1; tentatively, D is TRBD1 (5 bases). This CDR3 spans 16 amino acids. Germline CDR1 LGHNA, CDR2 YSLEER. Trimming left V 4 bases short and J 1 base short, with 16 bases between. CDR3 amino acids: CASSPIPGMENTEAFF. In DNA form, the CDR3 reads TGCGCCAGCAGCCCTATCCCAGGGATGGAGAACACTGAAGCTTTCTTT.

This clonotype was recorded a few times. The genes are TRBV19 and TRBJ1-6, with D possibly TRBD1 on 6 matching bases. V lost 4 bases and J lost 7, with 11 bases in between. Germline assignment: CDR1 LNHDA and CDR2 SQIVND (reference sequence). This CDR3 contains 14 residues. The CDR3 DNA follows: TGTGCCAGTAGTACTACAGGGTTCAATTCACCCCTCCACTTT. Protein product: CASSTTGFNSPLHF.

This CDR3 reads CASSQTGTGVNEQFF. Here the CDR3 DNA reads TGTGCCAGCAGCCAAACCGGGACAGGGGTCAATGAGCAGTTCTTC. The chain carries TRBV3-1 and TRBJ2-1, with 10 positions matching TRBD1. CDR1 and CDR2 (germline): LGHDT, YNNKEL (reference sequence). The CDR3 length is 15 residues. After removal of 2 bases from V and 6 bases from J, the junction contained 4 bases not matched to a gene.

This clonotype came up many times. V usage is TRBV12-3 or TRBV12-4 and J usage is TRBJ2-5; no definite D call. Trimming took off 6 bases at V and 7 bases at J, with 12 bases between the two ends. This CDR3 is 12 amino acids long. The DNA for the CDR3 is TGTGCCAGCAGCCGCGCCGGCCGGACCCAGTACTTC. The encoded protein is CASSRAGRTQYF.

This clonotype was detected only once. This may stem from a read error, because a much larger clone lies one nucleotide away. The chain combines TRBV3-1 with TRBJ1-6; the match to TRBD1 covers 7 bases. CDR1 is LGHDT and CDR2 is YNNKEL in the germline V gene (reference sequence). Germline trimming cut 5 bases from V and 2 bases from J; bases unmatched to any gene: 9. This CDR3 comprises 17 residues. In DNA form, the CDR3 reads TGTGCCAGCAGCGAGACAGGGTTAGGCCCCTATAATTCACCCCTCCACTTT. It encodes CASSETGLGPYNSPLHF.

This clonotype has ten or more counts. The chain carries TRBV2 and TRBJ1-1; 8 positions agree with TRBD1. The CDR3 runs to 14 residues. The V gene end was trimmed by 5 bases and the J gene end by 2 bases; junction bases not matched to a gene: 4. Germline CDR1 is SNHLY and CDR2 is FYNNEI. The CDR3 protein is CASSLQGANTEAFF. In nucleotides, the CDR3 is TGTGCCAGCAGTTTGCAGGGGGCTAACACTGAAGCTTTCTTT. Based on the CDR3 plus reference TRBV2 and TRBJ1-1, the full variable domain is EPEVTQTPSHQVTQMGQEVILRCVPISNHLYFYWYRQILGQKVEFLVSFYNNEISEKSEIFDDQFSVERPDGSNFTLKIRSTKLEDSAMYFCASSLQGANTEAFFGQGTRLTVV.

This clonotype was detected many times. The chain links TRBV4-3 to TRBJ2-3, with D hard to call. V was trimmed by 1 base and J by 2 bases, leaving 7 bases between them. The CDR3 covers 14 residues. Looked up from germline, CDR1 is LGHNA and CDR2 is YSLEER. CDR3 in DNA: TGCGCCAGCAGCCAAGGGTCTTACACAGATACGCAGTATTTT. Amino acid sequence: CASSQGSYTDTQYF.

This clonotype showed up many times. This chain joins TRBV10-3 and TRBJ1-5, with 8 bases that match TRBD1. Germline CDR1 and CDR2: ENHRY and SYGVKD. V trimming: 6 bases; J trimming: 3 bases; junction bases outside the gene matches: 1. The length of the CDR3 is 13 residues. The CDR3 spells CAIRGQVNQPQHF. The CDR3 nucleotides read TGTGCCATCAGGGGACAGGTCAATCAGCCCCAGCATTTT.

This clonotype has at least ten counts. The chain links TRBV20-1 to TRBJ2-2, with a possible D match to TRBD2 (6 bases). The CDR3 length is 14 residues. Germline V gives CDR1 DFQATT, CDR2 SNEGSKA (reference sequence). V lost 3 bases to trimming and J lost 4 bases, with 12 bases between them. CDR3 residues: CSASRDLLTGELFF. For the CDR3, the DNA is TGCAGTGCTAGCCGGGACTTACTCACCGGGGAGCTGTTTTTT.